The rows below give T cell receptor beta chains drawn from one sample of a study of blood T cell repertoires in COVID-19. Measured with immunoSEQ multiplex PCR; TCRdb has only the in-frame clones, and not every one. The repertoire holds about 490,000 clones, with 75% to 90% as singletons. Sequenced input: peripheral blood. The source of these receptors is a human donor in a cohort sampled during active COVID-19. The CDR3 runs from the conserved cysteine through the conserved F or W. The order of the fields is V gene, J gene, D gene, clone size, CDR3 protein, CDR3 DNA. D genes are given only for firm matches. Only part of the rows carry a size: once, few, many, or a class if the clone is expanded.

TRBV27	TRBJ2-5	NA	NA	CASSPRIGITETQYF	TGTGCCAGCAGCCCCCGGATCGGGATTACAGAGACCCAGTACTTC
TRBV10-3	TRBJ2-1	TRBD2	NA	CAISDPGLAGNEQFF	TGTGCCATCAGTGACCCGGGACTAGCGGGCAATGAGCAGTTCTTC
TRBV6-4	TRBJ1-5	NA	NA	CASSLQGNQPQHF	TGTGCCAGCAGTTTACAGGGTAATCAGCCCCAGCATTTT
TRBV7-3	TRBJ2-3	NA	once	CASGSIGAPDTQYF	TGTGCCAGCGGATCGATAGGGGCCCCAGATACGCAGTATTTT
TRBV6-7	TRBJ2-1	NA	NA	CASSYSRVGQFF	TGTGCCAGCAGTTACTCCCGGGTAGGGCAGTTCTTC
TRBV2	TRBJ2-1	NA	NA	CASSEGNSLYNEQFF	TGTGCCAGCAGTGAAGGGAACAGCTTATACAATGAGCAGTTCTTC
TRBV6-2/TRBV6-3	TRBJ2-7	TRBD2	once	CASSYRGGRSYEQYF	TGTGCCAGCAGTTACCGAGGCGGGAGGTCTTACGAGCAGTACTTC
TRBV19	TRBJ2-5	TRBD1	few	CASSSQGAVKETQYF	TGTGCCAGTAGTTCACAGGGGGCGGTGAAAGAGACCCAGTACTTC
TRBV4-2	TRBJ2-2	NA	once	CASSQDAPQGVGTGELFF	TGTGCCAGCAGCCAAGACGCCCCACAGGGTGTTGGTACCGGGGAGCTGTTTTTT
TRBV13	TRBJ2-7	NA	NA	CASSAKSGVSSYEQYF	TGTGCCAGCAGCGCAAAATCAGGGGTCAGCTCCTACGAGCAGTACTTC
TRBV19	TRBJ1-5	NA	NA	CASTPRRVTSNQPQHF	TGTGCCAGTACGCCTAGGCGGGTTACTAGCAATCAGCCCCAGCATTTT
TRBV15	TRBJ2-1	NA	NA	CATSRDLQGINEQFF	TGTGCCACCAGCAGAGATTTGCAGGGAATCAATGAGCAGTTCTTC
TRBV28	TRBJ1-5	NA	few	CASTSVLIRNSNQPQHF	TGTGCCAGCACCAGCGTCCTCATCAGAAATAGCAATCAGCCCCAGCATTTT
TRBV3-1/TRBV3-2	TRBJ2-1	NA	NA	CASSGTYYNEQFF	TGTGCCAGCAGCGGGACTTATTACAATGAGCAGTTCTTC
TRBV24-1	TRBJ2-7	NA	NA	CATSGSGFGEQYF	TGTGCCACCAGTGGGTCGGGGTTCGGCGAGCAGTACTTC
TRBV9	TRBJ1-4	TRBD1	NA	CASSWGSGQGNEKLFF	TGTGCCAGCAGCTGGGGGTCGGGACAGGGTAATGAAAAACTGTTTTTT
TRBV12-3/TRBV12-4	TRBJ1-2	NA	NA	CASSPQGPYGYTF	TGTGCCAGCAGTCCCCAGGGGCCCTATGGCTACACCTTC